Listed here are 8 T cell receptor beta chains from one sample, sequenced in a study of blood T cell repertoires in COVID-19. Sequencing used immunoSEQ multiplex PCR; TCRdb keeps in-frame clones, though not all of them. Among approximately 150,000 clones, approximately 80% were seen once, and the ten largest hold over 4%. The sequencing sample was made of PBMCs or T cells enriched from blood (not recorded which). All receptors come from a man in his 70s who had been exposed to COVID-19.

V and J are TRBV2 and TRBJ2-2; TRBD2 matches at 10 bases. The germline V gene encodes CDR1 SNHLY and CDR2 FYNNEI. Germline trimming cut 7 bases from V and 6 bases from J; bases unmatched to any gene: 8. This CDR3 contains 15 residues. DNA for the CDR3: TGTGCCAGCAAGTTCGTAGCGGGAGGTGCCGGGGAGCTGTTTTTT. This encodes CASKFVAGGAGELFF.

In the case of this clone: Other DNA sequences in the sample encode the same CDR3. The chain couples TRBV6-5 to TRBJ1-2, with 11 bases that match TRBD1. Trimming cost V 6 bases and J 8 bases; bases outside gene matches: 8. The V gene's germline CDR1 is MNHEY and CDR2 SVGAGI. This CDR3 region has 14 residues. Here the CDR3 DNA reads TGTGCCAGCAGGCCCGGACAGGGGGCGGGAGGCTACACCTTC. Translated, it gives CASRPGQGAGGYTF.

The gene calls are TRBV6-5 and TRBJ1-2; D is undetermined. Looked up from germline, CDR1 is MNHEY and CDR2 is SVGAGI. This CDR3 has 15 residues. Trimming took 5 bases from V and 0 from J, leaving 13 bases between them. Here the CDR3 DNA reads TGTGCCAGCAGTCCCAGCGGGAAAGCTAACTATGGCTACACCTTC. Residues: CASSPSGKANYGYTF.

V gene TRBV28 combines with J gene TRBJ2-7; 8 positions agree with TRBD1. Germline V gene data show CDR1 as MDHEN and CDR2 as SYDVKM. The CDR3 loop spans 14 amino acids. Germline trimming cut 7 bases from V and 1 base from J; bases unmatched to any gene: 6. The CDR3 here is CASTPGGSSYEQYF. In DNA, the CDR3 is TGTGCCAGCACCCCAGGGGGCAGTTCCTACGAGCAGTACTTC.

This chain joins TRBV11-2 and TRBJ1-3; D not resolved. Trimming took off 3 bases at V and 4 bases at J, with 4 bases between the two ends. CDR1 is SGHAT, CDR2 FQNNGV, per germline. This CDR3 spans 12 amino acids. Written as DNA, the CDR3 is TGTGCCAGCAGCTTTCAAGGAAACACCATATATTTT. It is translated as CASSFQGNTIYF.

This chain uses TRBV7-9 with TRBJ1-4; D ambiguous. The germline gives CDR1 SEHNR, CDR2 FQNEAQ (reference sequence). The CDR3 runs 12 residues. V lost 6 bases to trimming and J lost 8 bases, with 10 bases between them. This CDR3 reads CASSDMREKLFF. The CDR3 coding sequence is TGTGCCAGCAGTGACATGCGAGAAAAACTGTTTTTT.

In this sample, this clone turned up once. The genes are TRBV7-9 and TRBJ2-5; 7 bases are shared with TRBD1. The V gene end was trimmed by 5 bases and the J gene end by 0 bases; junction bases not matched to a gene: 15. There are 18 residues in the CDR3. Germline V gives CDR1 SEHNR, CDR2 FQNEAQ (reference sequence). The CDR3, as DNA: TGTGCCAGCAGCACAAAATGGGGACAGAAAATGTACCAAGAGACCCAGTACTTC. Amino acid sequence: CASSTKWGQKMYQETQYF.

The V and J genes are TRBV6-1 and TRBJ1-5, with D maybe TRBD1 (5 bases). Trimming removed 3 bases from V and 5 bases from J, with 14 bases in between. The germline gives CDR1 MNHNS, CDR2 SASEGT. This CDR3 is built from 15 residues. The CDR3 DNA follows: TGTGCCAGCAGTGATATAGGGGCCTGGGATCAGCCCCAGCATTTT. Protein product: CASSDIGAWDQPQHF.